These 5 T cell receptor beta chains were sequenced from one sample in a study of cytomegalovirus exposure and HLA in healthy donors. PCR primers comprised 60 Vbeta and 13 Jbeta primers. Here immunoSEQ multiplex PCR was the method, and the copy in TCRdb shows in-frame clones only, minus some. The sample carries around 300,000 clones, approximately 85% recorded once. What was sequenced was PBMCs. Receptors were obtained from a woman aged 35 to 49 in good health and CMV-seropositive.

This sequence joins TRBV5-4 and TRBJ2-3; D possibly corresponds to TRBD1 (6 bases). CDR1 is SGHNT, CDR2 YYREEE, per germline (reference sequence). There are 14 residues in the CDR3. V lost 4 bases and J 5 bases, leaving 14 bases between the germline ends. For the CDR3, the DNA is TGTGCCAGCAGCCCAGGGGCTTCTCAAGATACGCAGTATTTT. As protein: CASSPGASQDTQYF.

The V gene is TRBV15, the J gene TRBJ2-7, with 12 bases matching TRBD2. The length of the CDR3 is 17 residues. Germline V lookup: CDR1 LNHNV, CDR2 YYDKDF (reference sequence). V was clipped by 0 bases and J by 5 bases; unmatched bases: 8. CDR3 sequence: CATSRDPTSGRLNEQYF. Here the CDR3 DNA reads TGTGCCACCAGCAGAGATCCCACTAGCGGGAGGCTAAACGAGCAGTACTTC.

The rearrangement links TRBV6-5 to TRBJ2-1; D might be TRBD2 (5 bases). There are 15 residues in the CDR3. V was pared by 4 bases and J by 5 bases, with 15 bases between. CDR1 MNHEY and CDR2 SVGAGI come from the germline V gene. The chain's CDR3 is CASSSLGSTHNEQFF. Here the CDR3 DNA reads TGTGCCAGCAGTTCCCTGGGGAGTACCCACAATGAGCAGTTCTTC.

The V gene is TRBV7-9, the J gene TRBJ2-7; D uncertain. V lost 5 bases and J 3 bases, leaving 8 bases between the germline ends. Per the germline V gene, CDR1 is SEHNR and CDR2 is FQNEAQ (reference sequence). This CDR3 region has 12 residues. CDR3 sequence: CASSLIVYEQYF. The CDR3 DNA reads TGTGCCAGCAGCCTAATAGTCTACGAGCAGTACTTC.

The rearrangement joins TRBV28 to TRBJ1-5; D not resolved. CDR1 and CDR2 (germline): MDHEN, SYDVKM. The CDR3 is made up of 13 amino acids. Trimming removed 6 bases from V and 3 bases from J, with 9 bases in between. In nucleotides, the CDR3 is TGTGCCAGCAGCCTAAATATCAATCAGCCCCAGCATTTT. Translating gives CASSLNINQPQHF.